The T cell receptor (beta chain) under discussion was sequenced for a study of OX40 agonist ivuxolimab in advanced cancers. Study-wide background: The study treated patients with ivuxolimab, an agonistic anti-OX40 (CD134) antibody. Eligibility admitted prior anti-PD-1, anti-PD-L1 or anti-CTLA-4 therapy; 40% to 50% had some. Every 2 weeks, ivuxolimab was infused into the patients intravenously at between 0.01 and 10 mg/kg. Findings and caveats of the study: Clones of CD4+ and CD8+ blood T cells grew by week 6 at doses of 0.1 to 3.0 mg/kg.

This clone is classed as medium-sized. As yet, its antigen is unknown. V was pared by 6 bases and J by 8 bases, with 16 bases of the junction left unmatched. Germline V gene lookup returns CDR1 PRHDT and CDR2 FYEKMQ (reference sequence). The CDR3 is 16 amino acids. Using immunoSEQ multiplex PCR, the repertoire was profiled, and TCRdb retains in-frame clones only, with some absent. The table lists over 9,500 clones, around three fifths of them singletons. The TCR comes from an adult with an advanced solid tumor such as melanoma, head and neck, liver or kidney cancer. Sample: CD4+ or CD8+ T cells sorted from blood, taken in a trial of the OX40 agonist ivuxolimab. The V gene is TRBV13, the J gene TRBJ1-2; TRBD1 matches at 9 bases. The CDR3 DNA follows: TGTGCCAGCAGTCTCAGAGGGCCGGGACAGGGAGACGGCTACACCTTC. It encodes CASSLRGPGQGDGYTF.